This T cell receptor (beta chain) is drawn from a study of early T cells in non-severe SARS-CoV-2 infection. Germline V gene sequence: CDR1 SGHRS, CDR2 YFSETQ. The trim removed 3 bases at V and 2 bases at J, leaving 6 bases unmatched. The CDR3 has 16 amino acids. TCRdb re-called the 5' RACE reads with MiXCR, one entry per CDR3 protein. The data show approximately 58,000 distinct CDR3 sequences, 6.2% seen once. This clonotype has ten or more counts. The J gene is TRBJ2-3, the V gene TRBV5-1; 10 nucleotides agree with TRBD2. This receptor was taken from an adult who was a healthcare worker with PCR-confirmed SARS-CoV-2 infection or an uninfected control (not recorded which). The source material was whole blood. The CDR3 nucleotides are TGCGCCAGCAGCTCACTAGCGGGGAGCTACACAGATACGCAGTATTTT. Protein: CASSSLAGSYTDTQYF.